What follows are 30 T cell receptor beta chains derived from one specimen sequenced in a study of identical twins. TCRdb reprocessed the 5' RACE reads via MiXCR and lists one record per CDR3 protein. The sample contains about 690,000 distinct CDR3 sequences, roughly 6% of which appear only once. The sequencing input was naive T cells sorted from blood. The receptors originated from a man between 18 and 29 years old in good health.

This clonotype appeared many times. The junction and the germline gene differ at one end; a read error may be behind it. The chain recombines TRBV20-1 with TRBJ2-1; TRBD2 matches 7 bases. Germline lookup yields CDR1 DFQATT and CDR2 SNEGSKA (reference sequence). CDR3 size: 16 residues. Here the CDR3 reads CSARGRASGTYDEQFF. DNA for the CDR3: TGCAGTGCTCGGGGACGAGCTAGCGGAACCTACGATGAGCAGTTCTTC.

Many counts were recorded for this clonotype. The CDR3 DNA follows: TGTGCCAGCACCCCCGGATCTATCAATCAGCCCCAGCATTTT. This encodes CASTPGSINQPQHF. The rearrangement uses TRBV7-2 and TRBJ1-5; D unresolved. The CDR3 contains 14 residues. The germline V gene encodes CDR1 SGHTA and CDR2 FQGNSA. The germline V and J ends were trimmed by 7 bases and 3 bases, with 13 bases remaining between them.

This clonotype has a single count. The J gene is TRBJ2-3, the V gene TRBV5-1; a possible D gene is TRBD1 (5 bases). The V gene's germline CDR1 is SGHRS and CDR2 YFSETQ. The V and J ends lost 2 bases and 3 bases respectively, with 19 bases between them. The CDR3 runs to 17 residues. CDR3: CASSFGPQETLTDTQYF. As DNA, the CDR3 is TGCGCCAGCAGCTTCGGGCCACAGGAGACGTTAACAGATACGCAGTATTTT. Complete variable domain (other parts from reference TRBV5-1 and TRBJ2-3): KAGVTQTPRYLIKTRGQQVTLSCSPISGHRSVSWYQQTPGQGLQFLFEYFSETQRNKGNFPGRFSGRQFSNSRSEMNVSTLELGDSALYLCASSFGPQETLTDTQYFGPGTRLTVL.

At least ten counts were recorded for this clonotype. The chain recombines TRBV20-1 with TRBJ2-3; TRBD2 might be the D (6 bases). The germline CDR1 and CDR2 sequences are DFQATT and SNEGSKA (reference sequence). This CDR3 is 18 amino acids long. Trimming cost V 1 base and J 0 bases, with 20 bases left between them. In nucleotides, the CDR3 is TGCAGTGCTAGAGTGGGGGGAGGAGGCCCTCCTAGCACAGATACGCAGTATTTT. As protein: CSARVGGGGPPSTDTQYF.

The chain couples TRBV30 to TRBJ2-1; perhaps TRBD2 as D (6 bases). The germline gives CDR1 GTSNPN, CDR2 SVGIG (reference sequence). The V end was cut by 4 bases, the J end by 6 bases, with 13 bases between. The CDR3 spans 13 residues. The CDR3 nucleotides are TGTGCCTGGAATCGGGAGACGGGCAATGAGCAGTTCTTC. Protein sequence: CAWNRETGNEQFF.

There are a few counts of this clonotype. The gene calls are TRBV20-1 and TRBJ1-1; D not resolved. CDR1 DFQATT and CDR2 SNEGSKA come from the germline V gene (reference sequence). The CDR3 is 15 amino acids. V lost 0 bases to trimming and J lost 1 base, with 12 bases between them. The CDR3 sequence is CSARDAGRPNTEAFF. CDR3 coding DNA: TGCAGTGCTAGAGATGCTGGACGGCCGAACACTGAAGCTTTCTTT.

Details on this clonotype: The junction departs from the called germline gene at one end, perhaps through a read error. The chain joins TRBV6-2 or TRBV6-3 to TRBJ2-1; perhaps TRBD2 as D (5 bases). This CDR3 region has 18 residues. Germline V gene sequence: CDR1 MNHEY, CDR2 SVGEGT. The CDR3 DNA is TGTGCCAGCAGTTACCAACCGCCCGGGGTAAGCTCCTACGATGAGCAGTTCTTC. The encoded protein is CASSYQPPGVSSYDEQFF.

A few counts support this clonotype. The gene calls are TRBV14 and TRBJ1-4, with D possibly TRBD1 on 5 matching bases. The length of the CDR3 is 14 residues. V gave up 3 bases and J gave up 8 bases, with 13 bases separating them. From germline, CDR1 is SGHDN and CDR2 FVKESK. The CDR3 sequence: CASSQGVRTEKLFF. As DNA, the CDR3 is TGTGCCAGCAGCCAGGGGGTGCGGACGGAAAAACTGTTTTTT.

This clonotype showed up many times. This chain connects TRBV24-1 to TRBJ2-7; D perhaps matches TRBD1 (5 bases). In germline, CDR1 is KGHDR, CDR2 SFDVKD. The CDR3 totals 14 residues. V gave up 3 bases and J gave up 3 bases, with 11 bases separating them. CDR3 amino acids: CATSDQGSHYEQYF. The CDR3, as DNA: TGTGCCACCAGTGATCAGGGTTCGCACTACGAGCAGTACTTC.

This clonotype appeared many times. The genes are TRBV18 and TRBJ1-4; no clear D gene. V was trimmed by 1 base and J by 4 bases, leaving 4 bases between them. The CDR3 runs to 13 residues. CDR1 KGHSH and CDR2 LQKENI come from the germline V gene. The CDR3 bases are TGTGCCAGCTCACCACGGGGTAATGAAAAACTGTTTTTT. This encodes CASSPRGNEKLFF.

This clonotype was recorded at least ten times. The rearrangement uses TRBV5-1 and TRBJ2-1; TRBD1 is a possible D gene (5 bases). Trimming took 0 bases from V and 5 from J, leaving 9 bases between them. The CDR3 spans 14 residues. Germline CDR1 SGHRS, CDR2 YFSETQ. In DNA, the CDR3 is TGCGCCAGCAGCTTGGAAGGGGTACACAATGAGCAGTTCTTC. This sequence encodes CASSLEGVHNEQFF.

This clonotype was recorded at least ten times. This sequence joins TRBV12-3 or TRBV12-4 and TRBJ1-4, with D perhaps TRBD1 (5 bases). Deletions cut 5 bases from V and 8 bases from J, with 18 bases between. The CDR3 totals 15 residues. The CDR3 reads CASSPGGGPTEKLFF. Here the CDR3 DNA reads TGTGCCAGCAGTCCCGGGGGAGGGCCCACGGAAAAACTGTTTTTT.

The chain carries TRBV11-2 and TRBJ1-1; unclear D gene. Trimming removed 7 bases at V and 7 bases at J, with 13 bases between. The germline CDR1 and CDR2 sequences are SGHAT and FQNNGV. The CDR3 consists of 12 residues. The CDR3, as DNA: TGTGCCAGCACCCTTAGTAAGAGTGAAGCTTTCTTT. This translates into CASTLSKSEAFF.

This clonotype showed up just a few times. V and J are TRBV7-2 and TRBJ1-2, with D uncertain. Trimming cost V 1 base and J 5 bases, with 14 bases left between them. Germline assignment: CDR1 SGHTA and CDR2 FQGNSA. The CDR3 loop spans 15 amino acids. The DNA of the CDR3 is TGTGCCAGCAGCTTAGGAGGCTTTTCTACTTATGGCTACACCTTC. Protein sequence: CASSLGGFSTYGYTF.

CDR3 residues: CASTVPKGTSGEETQYF. The CDR3 DNA sequence: TGTGCCAGCACAGTACCAAAAGGGACTAGCGGGGAAGAGACCCAGTACTTC. J is TRBJ2-5 and V is TRBV25-1; 13 bases match TRBD2. Unmatched junction bases numbered 11, after V lost 7 bases and J lost 3 bases. The V gene's germline CDR1 is MGHDK and CDR2 SYGVNS. The CDR3 is 17 residues long.

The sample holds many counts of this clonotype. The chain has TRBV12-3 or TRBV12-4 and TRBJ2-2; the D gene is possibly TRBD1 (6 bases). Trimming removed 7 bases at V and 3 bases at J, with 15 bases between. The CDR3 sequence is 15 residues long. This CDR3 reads CASKAGGSYTGELFF. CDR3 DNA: TGTGCCAGCAAGGCTGGGGGCAGCTACACCGGGGAGCTGTTTTTT.

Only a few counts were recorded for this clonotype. Here the CDR3 DNA reads TGTGCCAGCAGCGGGCTGACTACGTCCTACAATGAGCAGTTCTTC. This encodes CASSGLTTSYNEQFF. The V and J genes are TRBV7-9 and TRBJ2-1; tentative D call: TRBD2 (5 bases). V lost 5 bases and J 1 base, leaving 12 bases between the germline ends. Per the germline V gene, CDR1 is SEHNR and CDR2 is FQNEAQ (reference sequence). This CDR3 has 15 residues.

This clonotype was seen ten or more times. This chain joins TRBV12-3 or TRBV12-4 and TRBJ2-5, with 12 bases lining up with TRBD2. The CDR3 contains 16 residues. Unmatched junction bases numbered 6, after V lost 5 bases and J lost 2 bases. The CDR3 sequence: CASSAWTSGTQETQYF. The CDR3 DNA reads TGTGCCAGCAGTGCCTGGACTAGCGGGACGCAAGAGACCCAGTACTTC.

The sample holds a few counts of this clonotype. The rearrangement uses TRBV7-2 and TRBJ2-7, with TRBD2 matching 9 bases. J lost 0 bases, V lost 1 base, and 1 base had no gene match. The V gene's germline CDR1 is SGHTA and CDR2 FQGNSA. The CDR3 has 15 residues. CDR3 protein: CASSLVAGASYEQYF. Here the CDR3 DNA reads TGTGCCAGCAGCTTAGTAGCGGGGGCCTCCTACGAGCAGTACTTC.

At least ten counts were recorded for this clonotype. CDR3 region: CAISVRGSSESETQYF. CDR3 bases: TGTGCCATCAGTGTTCGTGGTAGTTCCGAGTCGGAGACCCAGTACTTC. V and J are TRBV10-3 and TRBJ2-5; D unclear. V lost 4 bases to trimming and J lost 5 bases, with 20 bases between them. This CDR3 comprises 16 residues. CDR1 is ENHRY, CDR2 SYGVKD, per germline.

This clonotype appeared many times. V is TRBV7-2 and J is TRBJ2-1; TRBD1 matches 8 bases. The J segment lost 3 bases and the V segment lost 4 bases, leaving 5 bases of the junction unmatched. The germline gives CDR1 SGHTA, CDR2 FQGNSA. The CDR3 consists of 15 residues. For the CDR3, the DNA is TGTGCCAGCAGCTCACAGGGGGGTGACTACAATGAGCAGTTCTTC. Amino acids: CASSSQGGDYNEQFF. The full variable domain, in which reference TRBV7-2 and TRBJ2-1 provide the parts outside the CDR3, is GAGVSQSPSNKVTEKGKDVELRCDPISGHTALYWYRQSLGQGLEFLIYFQGNSAPDKSGLPSDRFSAERTGGSVSTLTIQRTQQEDSAVYLCASSSQGGDYNEQFFGPGTRLTVL.

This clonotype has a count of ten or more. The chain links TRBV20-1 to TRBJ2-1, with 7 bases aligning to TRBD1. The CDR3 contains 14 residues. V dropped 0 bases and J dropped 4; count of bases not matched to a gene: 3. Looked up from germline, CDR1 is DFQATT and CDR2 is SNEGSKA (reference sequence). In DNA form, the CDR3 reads TGCAGTGCTAGAGAACCAGGGGGATACAATGAGCAGTTCTTC. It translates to CSAREPGGYNEQFF.

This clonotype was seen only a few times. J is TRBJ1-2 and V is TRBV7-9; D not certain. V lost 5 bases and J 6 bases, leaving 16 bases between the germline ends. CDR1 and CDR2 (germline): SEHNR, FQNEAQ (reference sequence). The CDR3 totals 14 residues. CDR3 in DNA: TGTGCCAGCAGCCGAGCTCCGGGTTGGGATGGCTACACCTTC. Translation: CASSRAPGWDGYTF.

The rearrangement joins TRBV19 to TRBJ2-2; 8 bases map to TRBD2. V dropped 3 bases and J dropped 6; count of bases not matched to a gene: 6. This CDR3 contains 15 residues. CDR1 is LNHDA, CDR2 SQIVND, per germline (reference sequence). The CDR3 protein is CASSIGTRGPGELFF. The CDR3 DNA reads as TGTGCCAGTAGTATCGGGACTAGGGGACCCGGGGAGCTGTTTTTT.

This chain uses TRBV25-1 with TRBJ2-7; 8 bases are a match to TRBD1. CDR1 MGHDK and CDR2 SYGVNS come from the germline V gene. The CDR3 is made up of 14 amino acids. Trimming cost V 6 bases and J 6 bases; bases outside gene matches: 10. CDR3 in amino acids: CASRETGQVGEQYF. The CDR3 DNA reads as TGTGCCAGCAGGGAAACGGGACAGGTAGGCGAGCAGTACTTC.

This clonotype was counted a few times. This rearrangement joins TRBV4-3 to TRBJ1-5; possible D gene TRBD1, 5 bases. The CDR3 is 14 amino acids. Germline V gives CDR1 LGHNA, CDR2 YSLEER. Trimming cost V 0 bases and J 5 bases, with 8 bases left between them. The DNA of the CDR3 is TGCGCCAGCAGCCAAGACAGGGTGGATCAGCCCCAGCATTTT. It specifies CASSQDRVDQPQHF.

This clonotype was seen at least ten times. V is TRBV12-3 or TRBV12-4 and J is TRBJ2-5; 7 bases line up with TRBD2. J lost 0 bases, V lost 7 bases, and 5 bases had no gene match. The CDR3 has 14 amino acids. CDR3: CASTRDYNQETQYF. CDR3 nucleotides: TGTGCCAGCACCCGGGACTACAACCAAGAGACCCAGTACTTC.

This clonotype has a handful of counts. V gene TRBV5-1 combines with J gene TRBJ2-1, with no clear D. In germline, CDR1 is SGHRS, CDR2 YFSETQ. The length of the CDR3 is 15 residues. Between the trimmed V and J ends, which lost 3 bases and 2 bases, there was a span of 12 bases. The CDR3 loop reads CASSSESTAYNEQFF. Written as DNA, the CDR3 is TGCGCCAGCAGCTCCGAGTCTACGGCCTACAATGAGCAGTTCTTC. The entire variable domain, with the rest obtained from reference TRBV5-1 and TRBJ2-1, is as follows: KAGVTQTPRYLIKTRGQQVTLSCSPISGHRSVSWYQQTPGQGLQFLFEYFSETQRNKGNFPGRFSGRQFSNSRSEMNVSTLELGDSALYLCASSSESTAYNEQFFGPGTRLTVL.

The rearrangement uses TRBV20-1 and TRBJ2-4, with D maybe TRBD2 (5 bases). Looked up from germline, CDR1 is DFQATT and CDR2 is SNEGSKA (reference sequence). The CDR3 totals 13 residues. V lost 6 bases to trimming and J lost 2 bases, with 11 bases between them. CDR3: CSASLATKNIQYF. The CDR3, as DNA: TGCAGTGCCTCGCTAGCAACCAAAAACATTCAGTACTTC.

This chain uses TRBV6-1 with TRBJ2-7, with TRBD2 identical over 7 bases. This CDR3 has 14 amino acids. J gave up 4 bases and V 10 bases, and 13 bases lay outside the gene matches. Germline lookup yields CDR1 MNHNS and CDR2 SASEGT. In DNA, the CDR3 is TGTGCCACCAATGCGCGGGAGCACAGATACGAGCAGTACGTC. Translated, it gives CATNAREHRYEQYV.